Listed below are T cell receptor beta chains from one sample, sequenced in a study of somatic mutations in cytotoxic T cells in rheumatoid arthritis. The table came from immunoSEQ multiplex PCR; TCRdb's copy has only in-frame clones and leaves some out. Of under 35,000 clones in the sample, around 87% are singletons; the top ten hold more than 8%. Sequenced: CD8+ T cells sorted from blood. The origin of the receptors is an adult with rheumatoid arthritis. The CDR3 runs from the conserved cysteine through the conserved F or W. The D gene is left open where the match is weak. Clone size is shown for a subset of rows, as once, few, many or a class of expanded clone.

j_gene,d_gene,v_gene,abundance,CDR3aa,CDR3nt
TRBJ2-2,.,TRBV7-9,.,CASSSIPGPNTGELFF,TGTGCCAGCAGCTCTATCCCAGGACCAAACACCGGGGAGCTGTTTTTT
TRBJ2-7,TRBD1,TRBV28,large,CASTLPGTGLYEQYF,TGTGCCAGCACCCTCCCCGGGACAGGCCTCTACGAGCAGTACTTC
TRBJ2-7,.,TRBV7-2,.,CASSLVGSGSYEQYF,TGTGCCAGCAGCTTAGTCGGGAGCGGTTCCTACGAGCAGTACTTC
TRBJ2-5,.,TRBV6-6,once,CASSYGATQYF,TGTGCCAGCAGTTACGGTGCTACCCAGTACTTC
TRBJ2-1,TRBD2,TRBV10-1,.,CASSGSKREVIYNEQFF,TGCGCCAGCAGTGGGTCAAAGCGGGAGGTTATCTACAATGAGCAGTTCTTC
TRBJ2-7,.,TRBV7-9,.,CASSLGLIEQYF,TGTGCCAGCAGCTTAGGACTGATCGAGCAGTACTTC
TRBJ1-1,TRBD1,TRBV14,few,CASSQMGTGLTDTEAFF,TGTGCCAGCAGCCAGATGGGGACAGGGCTTACGGACACTGAAGCTTTCTTT
TRBJ2-6,.,TRBV14,.,CASSQEFGANVLTF,TGTGCCAGCAGCCAAGAGTTTGGGGCCAACGTCCTGACTTTC
TRBJ2-5,TRBD1,TRBV5-1,.,CASSPGTGEWGTQYF,TGCGCCAGCAGCCCCGGGACAGGGGAATGGGGGACCCAGTACTTC
TRBJ2-3,TRBD2,TRBV7-8,.,CASSLIVTSESFTDTQYF,TGTGCCAGCAGCTTAATCGTGACTAGCGAGAGCTTCACAGATACGCAGTATTTT
TRBJ2-3,TRBD2,TRBV2,.,CASSSPGLAGADTQYF,TGTGCCAGCAGCTCTCCCGGGCTAGCGGGAGCTGATACGCAGTATTTT
TRBJ2-3,TRBD2,TRBV9,.,CASEPGLAPFTDTQYF,TGTGCCAGCGAACCGGGACTAGCACCATTCACAGATACGCAGTATTTT
TRBJ1-1,.,TRBV7-9,.,CASSLVTANTEAFF,TGTGCCAGCAGCTTAGTAACAGCGAACACTGAAGCTTTCTTT
TRBJ2-7,.,TRBV5-6,.,CASSLGTGEQYF,TGTGCCAGCAGCTTGGGAACGGGGGAGCAGTACTTC
TRBJ1-4,.,TRBV6-1,.,CASTPGGEKLFF,TGTGCCAGCACCCCAGGCGGCGAAAAACTGTTTTTT
TRBJ2-2,TRBD1,TRBV7-9,.,CASSTPGTVNTGELFF,TGTGCCAGCAGCACCCCCGGGACAGTGAACACCGGGGAGCTGTTTTTT
TRBJ2-1,TRBD2,TRBV30,.,CAWSFSGVSTYNEQFF,TGTGCCTGGAGTTTTAGCGGGGTGTCGACCTACAATGAGCAGTTCTTC
TRBJ1-1,.,TRBV10-3,.,CAISGQLNTEAFF,TGTGCCATCAGTGGACAATTGAACACTGAAGCTTTCTTT
TRBJ2-1,.,TRBV29-1,.,CSVEGRGLSYNEQFF,TGCAGCGTTGAAGGCCGGGGGCTATCCTACAATGAGCAGTTCTTC
TRBJ2-5,.,TRBV7-9,.,CASSPEGRALQETQYF,TGTGCCAGCAGCCCAGAGGGCAGGGCACTTCAAGAGACCCAGTACTTC
TRBJ2-1,TRBD2,TRBV5-1,.,CASSSNSGRENYNEQFF,TGCGCCAGCAGCTCAAATAGCGGGAGGGAGAACTACAATGAGCAGTTCTTC
TRBJ2-1,TRBD2,TRBV11-3,once,CASSLGGSSYNEQFF,TGTGCCAGCAGCTTGGGGGGGAGCTCCTACAATGAGCAGTTCTTC
TRBJ2-3,.,TRBV29-1,.,CSVLGGGESDTQYF,TGCAGCGTTCTAGGGGGGGGCGAGTCAGATACGCAGTATTTT
TRBJ1-4,.,TRBV6-1,.,CASSDWTPTEGEKLFF,TGTGCCAGCAGTGACTGGACCCCGACCGAGGGGGAAAAACTGTTTTTT
TRBJ1-6,.,TRBV6-5,.,CASSYGQGPPLHF,TGTGCCAGCAGTTACGGGCAGGGCCCACCCCTCCACTTT
TRBJ1-2,TRBD1,TRBV4-1,.,CASSQEGSGGANYGYTF,TGCGCCAGCAGCCAAGAAGGGTCAGGGGGTGCTAACTATGGCTACACCTTC
TRBJ1-4,.,TRBV19,.,CATRAARESTNEKLFF,TGTGCCACCAGAGCGGCCAGGGAGTCAACTAATGAAAAACTGTTTTTT
TRBJ1-1,.,TRBV27,.,CASSFTGSMERTEAFF,TGTGCCAGCAGTTTTACAGGGTCCATGGAGCGCACTGAAGCTTTCTTT
TRBJ2-3,TRBD2,TRBV6-1,once,CASSVLAGITDTQYF,TGTGCCAGCAGCGTCCTAGCGGGAATCACAGATACGCAGTATTTT
TRBJ1-1,.,TRBV7-9,.,CASSLLERMNTEAFF,TGTGCCAGCAGCTTATTGGAGAGGATGAACACTGAAGCTTTCTTT
TRBJ2-2,TRBD1,TRBV5-4,once,CASSFPGTGDGGELFF,TGTGCCAGCAGCTTCCCCGGGACAGGGGACGGCGGGGAGCTGTTTTTT
TRBJ1-5,.,TRBV4-1,.,CASSQGQYNQPQHF,TGCGCCAGCAGCCAAGGACAGTACAATCAGCCCCAGCATTTT
TRBJ2-4,TRBD1,TRBV4-3,few,CASSKDRNPLRQYF,TGCGCCAGCAGCAAGGACAGGAACCCGTTACGACAGTACTTC
TRBJ2-3,.,TRBV29-1,.,CSVQDLMSDTQYF,TGCAGCGTTCAGGACCTTATGTCGGATACGCAGTATTTT
TRBJ2-1,.,TRBV7-9,.,CASSLEGFNEQFF,TGTGCCAGCAGCTTAGAAGGGTTCAATGAGCAGTTCTTC
TRBJ2-7,.,TRBV27,.,CASSLGAQQYF,TGTGCCAGCAGTTTAGGGGCCCAGCAGTACTTC
TRBJ1-5,.,TRBV6-5,.,CASSLGAGDQPQHF,TGTGCCAGCAGTCTCGGGGCAGGGGATCAGCCCCAGCATTTT
TRBJ1-5,TRBD1,TRBV7-9,.,CASSAGTASNQPQHF,TGTGCCAGCAGCGCCGGGACAGCTAGCAATCAGCCCCAGCATTTT
TRBJ2-1,.,TRBV30,.,CAWAPENTYNEQFF,TGTGCCTGGGCCCCAGAAAACACCTACAATGAGCAGTTCTTC
TRBJ2-7,TRBD2,TRBV25-1,.,CASSGTSGRPLEQYF,TGTGCCAGCAGTGGGACTAGCGGAAGACCCCTCGAGCAGTACTTC
TRBJ2-1,TRBD1,TRBV11-1,.,CASSFRALTGYHNEQFF,TGTGCCAGCAGCTTTAGAGCCCTGACAGGGTACCACAATGAGCAGTTCTTC
TRBJ2-4,.,TRBV19,.,CASRDRNKNIQYF,TGTGCCAGTAGAGACAGGAACAAAAACATTCAGTACTTC
TRBJ2-7,TRBD2,TRBV29-1,.,CSVGLAESYEQYF,TGCAGCGTTGGACTAGCGGAGTCCTACGAGCAGTACTTC
TRBJ2-7,.,TRBV4-1,few,CASSQSGDYEQYF,TGCGCCAGCAGCCAATCGGGGGACTACGAGCAGTACTTC
TRBJ1-1,TRBD1,TRBV4-1,.,CASSRGTGSYQGAFF,TGCGCCAGCAGCCGAGGGACAGGGTCGTATCAGGGAGCTTTCTTT
TRBJ2-3,TRBD2,TRBV6-4,.,CASSSSSGGTTDTQYF,TGTGCCAGCAGTTCCTCTAGCGGGGGCACCACAGATACGCAGTATTTT
TRBJ1-2,TRBD1,TRBV11-2,.,CASSHTGGRGYTF,TGTGCCAGCAGCCACACAGGGGGAAGAGGCTACACCTTC
TRBJ2-1,.,TRBV7-3,once,CASSLSMPGEQFF,TGTGCCAGCAGCCTTAGTATGCCGGGTGAGCAGTTCTTC
TRBJ2-1,.,TRBV7-6,.,CASSLELATSYNEQFF,TGTGCCAGCAGCTTAGAGCTAGCGACCTCCTACAATGAGCAGTTCTTC
TRBJ2-3,TRBD2,TRBV5-8,.,CASRVAGGFVADTQYF,TGTGCCAGCAGGGTAGCGGGGGGTTTTGTAGCGGATACGCAGTATTTT
TRBJ2-7,TRBD2,TRBV5-6,.,CASSLSGTSGYEQYF,TGTGCCAGCAGCTTATCCGGGACTAGCGGCTACGAGCAGTACTTC